This T cell receptor beta chain came from a study of T cell repertoires in cytomegalovirus infection. About the research overall: It can be stated that public TCR beta signatures indicated CMV infection as well as a matching HLA type.

Each CDR3 protein is one row after TCRdb ran MiXCR on the reads. The repertoire has approximately 990,000 distinct CDR3 sequences, more than 25% of them found once; the top ten carry about 14%. The sample holds a few counts of this clonotype. Its antigen is currently unknown. The CDR3 spans 16 residues. The V gene's germline CDR1 is MNHNY and CDR2 SVGAGI (reference sequence). The ends lost 6 bases at V and 7 bases at J; junction bases unmatched: 13. The study, taken as a whole, reports: Dominating the ex vivo response were HLA-C-restricted CMV-specific TCR beta clonotypes. The cumulative frequency of public TCR beta families identified carriers of CMV plus the relevant HLA.

The receptor was derived from a human donor in good health (CMV status not recorded). Some clones in this sample may be carry-over from other donors' samples. The chain has TRBV6-6 and TRBJ2-2, with 8 bases lining up with TRBD1. The sample here was cultured CD8+ T cells from PBMCs, taken from culture after CMV antigen stimulation. As DNA, the CDR3 is TGTGCCAGCAGCCGTTGGGGACAGGAGAGGATCGGGGAGCTGTTTTTT. Translated, it gives CASSRWGQERIGELFF.